Shown below are 24 T cell receptor beta chains from a single sample sequenced in a study of blood T cell repertoires in COVID-19. This table comes from immunoSEQ multiplex PCR, and its TCRdb copy is limited to in-frame clones, with some not included. The table records 150,000 to 200,000 clones, roughly four fifths of them present only once. Input material: peripheral blood. Receptors originate from a human donor in a cohort sampled during active COVID-19.

The chain joins TRBV29-1 to TRBJ1-2; 9 bases map to TRBD1. CDR3 length: 12 residues. V lost 6 bases to trimming and J lost 8 bases; unmatched junction nucleotides: 7. Germline assignment: CDR1 SQVTM and CDR2 ANQGSEA. The CDR3 DNA reads as TGCAGCGTCGCACAGGGGGCGCGGGGCTACACCTTC. This gives the protein CSVAQGARGYTF. Complete variable domain (other parts from reference TRBV29-1 and TRBJ1-2): SAVISQKPSRDICQRGTSLTIQCQVDSQVTMMFWYRQQPGQSLTLIATANQGSEATYESGFVIDKFPISRPNLTFSTLTVSNMSPEDSSIYLCSVAQGARGYTFGSGTRLTVV.

In its sample, this clone was seen a few times. V is TRBV7-9 and J is TRBJ2-3; D perhaps matches TRBD1 (6 bases). V was shortened by 5 bases and J by 6 bases, with 9 bases between the two germline ends. The CDR3 loop spans 12 amino acids. Germline V CDR1 and CDR2: SEHNR, FQNEAQ (reference sequence). DNA for the CDR3: TGTGCCAGCAGCCCCCAGGGGGATACGCAGTATTTT. Amino acids: CASSPQGDTQYF.

The chain carries TRBV6-5 and TRBJ2-1; 14 bases are shared with TRBD2. CDR3 length equals 15 residues. V was clipped by 7 bases and J by 8 bases; unmatched bases: 7. The germline gives CDR1 MNHEY, CDR2 SVGAGI. CDR3 bases: TGTGCCAGCATCCCGGGACTAGCGGGAGCAGATGAGCAGTTCTTC. Translation: CASIPGLAGADEQFF.

This clone was detected only once. CDR3 DNA: TGTGCCAGTTACGAACAGGGATCGGGGTCACCCCTCCACTTT. Translating gives CASYEQGSGSPLHF. The chain couples TRBV2 to TRBJ1-6; D might be TRBD1 (6 bases). The V end lost 9 bases, the J end lost 10 bases, and 19 bases lay between the germline ends. Germline CDR1 SNHLY, CDR2 FYNNEI. CDR3 size: 14 residues.

The rearrangement joins TRBV12-3 or TRBV12-4 to TRBJ2-1, with no clear D. Trimming stripped 3 bases from V and 6 bases from J, with 3 bases between. The CDR3 totals 11 residues. CDR3 in DNA: TGTGCCAGCAGTTTCGGCAATGAGCAGTTCTTC. As protein: CASSFGNEQFF.

This chain connects TRBV9 to TRBJ2-4; 10 bases are a match to TRBD1. Looked up from germline, CDR1 is SGDLS and CDR2 is YYNGEE. V trimming: 3 bases; J trimming: 10 bases; junction bases outside the gene matches: 10. The length of the CDR3 is 15 residues. The CDR3 spells CASSAHPSGQGIQYF. The CDR3 DNA reads as TGTGCCAGCAGCGCCCACCCCTCGGGACAGGGGATTCAGTACTTC.

This chain connects TRBV6-2 or TRBV6-3 to TRBJ1-2; possible D gene TRBD1, 5 bases. Germline V gene data show CDR1 as MNHEY and CDR2 as SVGEGT. With 2 bases removed from V and 3 bases from J, the gap between germline ends came to 10 bases. This CDR3 is built from 14 residues. The CDR3 here is CASSYRGRDYGYTF. In DNA form, the CDR3 reads TGTGCCAGCAGTTACAGGGGCCGAGACTATGGCTACACCTTC.

The J gene is TRBJ2-3, the V gene TRBV27; TRBD1 matches 10 bases. Germline V CDR1 and CDR2: MNHEY, SMNVEV (reference sequence). CDR3 size: 17 residues. After removal of 6 bases from V and 5 bases from J, the junction contained 14 bases not matched to a gene. CDR3 DNA: TGTGCCAGCAGCACTCGAGGGTATAGGACAGGGGGAGATACGCAGTATTTT. Its translation is CASSTRGYRTGGDTQYF.

J is TRBJ2-7 and V is TRBV14; D is ambiguous. The CDR3 totals 13 residues. Germline V gene data show CDR1 as SGHDN and CDR2 as FVKESK. V was trimmed by 7 bases and J by 0 bases, leaving 10 bases between them. CDR3 nucleotide sequence: TGTGCCAGCACTGAATCTAGCTCCTACGAGCAGTACTTC. Protein product: CASTESSSYEQYF. Full variable domain (outside the CDR3, taken from reference TRBV14 and TRBJ2-7): EAGVTQFPSHSVIEKGQTVTLRCDPISGHDNLYWYRRVMGKEIKFLLHFVKESKQDESGMPNNRFLAERTGGTYSTLKVQPAELEDSGVYFCASTESSSYEQYFGPGTRLTVT.

The CDR3 DNA is TGTGCCTTAGCGGGAGTTTACAATGAGCAGTTCTTC. Protein product: CALAGVYNEQFF. V and J are TRBV30 and TRBJ2-1; 9 nucleotides line up with TRBD2. The CDR3 consists of 12 residues. J gave up 4 bases and V 7 bases, and 2 bases lay outside the gene matches. Looked up from germline, CDR1 is GTSNPN and CDR2 is SVGIG (reference sequence). Full variable domain (outside the CDR3, taken from reference TRBV30 and TRBJ2-1): SQTIHQWPATLVQPVGSPLSLECTVEGTSNPNLYWYRQAAGRGLQLLFYSVGIGQISSEVPQNLSASRPQDRQFILSSKKLLLSDSGFYLCALAGVYNEQFFGPGTRLTVL.

This chain uses TRBV29-1 with TRBJ2-2; 15 nucleotides align to TRBD2. The junction had 5 bases not matched to a gene; V was cut back by 6 bases and J by 3 bases. The CDR3 length is 16 residues. Germline V lookup: CDR1 SQVTM, CDR2 ANQGSEA. The DNA for the CDR3 is TGCAGCGTGGGGGGACTAGCGGGAGGTTACACCGGGGAGCTGTTTTTT. As protein: CSVGGLAGGYTGELFF.

This chain joins TRBV11-2 and TRBJ1-6; 8 nucleotides match TRBD1. After removal of 3 bases from V and 9 bases from J, the junction contained 1 base not matched to a gene. CDR1 is SGHAT and CDR2 is FQNNGV in the germline V gene. This CDR3 spans 13 amino acids. Here the CDR3 reads CASSFGTGSPLHF. Here the CDR3 DNA reads TGTGCCAGCAGCTTCGGGACAGGTTCACCCCTCCACTTT.

The chain combines TRBV6-5 with TRBJ2-1; 9 nucleotides line up with TRBD1. Germline CDR1 is MNHEY and CDR2 is SVGAGI. V lost 10 bases, J lost 10 bases, and 17 bases stayed unmatched. CDR3 size: 15 residues. The CDR3 protein is CATGSADRGYREQFF. CDR3 in DNA: TGTGCCACCGGCTCCGCCGACAGGGGGTATCGGGAGCAGTTCTTC.

The chain recombines TRBV2 with TRBJ2-1, with 7 bases that match TRBD2. The germline CDR1 and CDR2 sequences are SNHLY and FYNNEI. V lost 6 bases, J lost 5 bases, and 13 bases stayed unmatched. This CDR3 has 16 residues. CDR3 coding DNA: TGTGCCAGCAGGCCGGCCGCTAGCGGTACTAACAATGAGCAGTTCTTC. It specifies CASRPAASGTNNEQFF.

The chain recombines TRBV7-9 with TRBJ1-6; a weak D match, TRBD1 (5 bases). V gave up 5 bases and J gave up 10 bases, with 15 bases separating them. The CDR3 is 14 amino acids. Germline V gives CDR1 SEHNR, CDR2 FQNEAQ (reference sequence). The CDR3 loop is CASSPRMGGSPLHF. CDR3 bases: TGTGCCAGCAGCCCCCGTATGGGGGGATCACCCCTCCACTTT.

This clone is classed as medium-sized. The chain combines TRBV7-8 with TRBJ1-2; tentatively, D is TRBD1 (6 bases). Deletions cut 5 bases from V and 7 bases from J, with 17 bases between. This CDR3 comprises 14 residues. Looked up from germline, CDR1 is SGHVS and CDR2 is FQNEAQ. The CDR3 region has the DNA TGTGCCAGCAGCGTAGATCAGGGGTTCAGTGGCTACACCTTC. It codes for CASSVDQGFSGYTF.

The V call is TRBV7-9, the J call TRBJ2-2, with 9 bases aligning to TRBD1. CDR3 size: 16 residues. V lost 5 bases, J lost 7 bases, and 11 bases stayed unmatched. The germline V gene encodes CDR1 SEHNR and CDR2 FQNEAQ (reference sequence). CDR3 loop: CASSPQGALEGGELFF. Here the CDR3 DNA reads TGTGCCAGCAGCCCACAGGGGGCGCTTGAAGGCGGGGAGCTGTTTTTT. The full variable domain, rest sourced from reference TRBV7-9 and TRBJ2-2, is DTGVSQNPRHKITKRGQNVTFRCDPISEHNRLYWYRQTLGQGPEFLTYFQNEAQLEKSRLLSDRFSAERPKGSFSTLEIQRTEQGDSAMYLCASSPQGALEGGELFFGEGSRLTVL.

The chain joins TRBV18 to TRBJ1-2, with TRBD1 matching 7 bases. The CDR3 runs to 14 residues. Germline values: CDR1 KGHSH, CDR2 LQKENI. V lost 1 base and J lost 3; bases outside the gene matches: 2. For the CDR3, the DNA is TGTGCCAGCTCACCACAGGGGGCAGACTATGGCTACACCTTC. Its protein is CASSPQGADYGYTF.

J is TRBJ2-2 and V is TRBV6-4; TRBD2 agrees at 7 bases. V lost 6 bases and J lost 7; bases outside the gene matches: 8. This CDR3 has 14 residues. Looked up from germline, CDR1 is MRHNA and CDR2 is SNTAGT. CDR3: CASSLTRGDGELFF. The CDR3 DNA follows: TGTGCCAGCAGCCTCACCCGGGGGGACGGGGAGCTGTTTTTT.

This clone was counted a single time. The gene calls are TRBV14 and TRBJ2-2; 7 bases are a match to TRBD2. There are 16 residues in the CDR3. Trimming removed 5 bases from V and 0 bases from J; junction bases left unmatched: 6. Germline CDR1 and CDR2: SGHDN and FVKESK. In nucleotides, the CDR3 is TGTGCCAGCAGCACCCTGGGGGGGGCGAACACCGGGGAGCTGTTTTTT. It is translated as CASSTLGGANTGELFF.

V is TRBV7-3 and J is TRBJ1-5; TRBD1 matches 7 bases. The CDR3 contains 18 residues. Germline V gene sequence: CDR1 SGHTA, CDR2 FQGTGA. After removal of 4 bases from V and 1 base from J, the junction contained 13 bases not matched to a gene. The CDR3 reads CASSCLSRGGRSNQPQHF. The CDR3 DNA reads TGTGCCAGCAGCTGCCTTTCAAGAGGGGGCAGAAGCAATCAGCCCCAGCATTTT.

As regards this clone: In the same sample, other DNA sequences code for this CDR3. The rearrangement uses TRBV5-6 and TRBJ1-2; TRBD1 is a possible D gene (5 bases). V was shortened by 4 bases and J by 8 bases, with 9 bases between the two germline ends. This CDR3 is 11 amino acids long. The germline gives CDR1 SGHDT, CDR2 YYEEEE. The CDR3 region has the DNA TGTGCCAGCAGCAGCCGGGGGGGCTACACCTTC. It is translated as CASSSRGGYTF. The full variable domain, completed using reference TRBV5-6 and TRBJ1-2, is DAGVTQSPTHLIKTRGQQVTLRCSPKSGHDTVSWYQQALGQGPQFIFQYYEEEERQRGNFPDRFSGHQFPNYSSELNVNALLLGDSALYLCASSSRGGYTFGSGTRLTVV.

This clone was counted once. The CDR3 nucleotides read TGTGCCAGCGACCAACTGGAAGGAGGGCAGAGATTAGAGACCCAGTACTTC. This gives the protein CASDQLEGGQRLETQYF. This chain links TRBV2 with TRBJ2-5; perhaps TRBD2 as D (6 bases). The CDR3 has 17 amino acids. The V gene's germline CDR1 is SNHLY and CDR2 FYNNEI. Trimming took off 8 bases at V and 4 bases at J, with 26 bases between the two ends.

This clone was recorded once. This sequence joins TRBV7-2 and TRBJ2-7; tentatively, D is TRBD2 (7 bases). This CDR3 has 15 amino acids. Trimming removed 5 bases at V and 2 bases at J, with 16 bases between. Germline-derived CDR1 and CDR2 are SGHTA and FQGNSA. In DNA, the CDR3 is TGTGCCAGCAGCCCGAGGGGGGGACTACCCTACGAGCAGTACTTC. It encodes CASSPRGGLPYEQYF.